This is a list of T cell receptor beta chains from one sample in a study of blood T cells in healthy people across ages. MiXCR, run by TCRdb on the 5' RACE reads, gives a single entry per CDR3 protein. This table has about 780,000 distinct CDR3 sequences, about 47% appearing once. Input material: blood. All receptors come from a man aged 80 or over in good health. CDR3s include the opening cysteine and the closing phenylalanine or tryptophan. A D gene is named only where the DNA matches it firmly. Size is omitted from some rows. Given values are once, few, many or a class for expanded clones.

j_call clone_size v_call cdr3_length d_call cdr3_aa cdr3_nt
TRBJ2-3 few TRBV7-2 11 NA CASSQALAQYF TGTGCCAGCAGCCAGGCCTTGGCGCAGTATTTT
TRBJ2-7 many TRBV29-1 16 TRBD2 CSVEGEPSGSFAEQYF TGCAGCGTTGAAGGAGAGCCTAGCGGGAGTTTTGCCGAGCAGTACTTC
TRBJ1-2 NA TRBV4-3 15 NA CASSQRTAQNYGYTF TGCGCCAGCAGCCAAAGGACGGCTCAAAACTATGGCTACACCTTC
TRBJ2-3 NA TRBV7-9 13 NA CASISLAADTQYF TGTGCCAGCATCAGCCTAGCCGCAGATACGCAGTATTTT
TRBJ2-3 few TRBV18 18 TRBD2 CASSRDTAGTSREDTQYF TGTGCCAGCTCTCGAGACACCGCCGGGACTAGCAGAGAAGATACGCAGTATTTT
TRBJ2-7 few TRBV20-1 14 TRBD1 CSARKPGQGYEQYF TGCAGTGCTAGAAAACCGGGACAGGGGTACGAGCAGTACTTC
TRBJ2-7 many TRBV7-2 14 NA CASSLDRGLYEQYF TGTGCCAGCAGCTTAGATCGGGGCCTCTACGAGCAGTACTTC
TRBJ2-3 NA TRBV6-2/TRBV6-3 12 NA CASSYFPDTQYF TGTGCCAGCAGTTACTTCCCAGATACGCAGTATTTT
TRBJ2-6 NA TRBV28 17 TRBD2 CASSLESGRIGANVLTF TGTGCCAGCAGTTTAGAAAGCGGGAGAATTGGGGCCAACGTCCTGACTTTC
TRBJ2-7 NA TRBV28 14 NA CASSLGALYYEQYF TGTGCCAGCAGTCTAGGGGCCCTCTATTACGAGCAGTACTTC
TRBJ2-1 many TRBV7-2 14 TRBD2 CASSREALADEQFF TGTGCCAGCAGCCGGGAGGCTCTAGCGGATGAGCAGTTCTTC
TRBJ2-3 NA TRBV24-1 13 NA CATSDPGSDTQYF TGTGCCACCAGTGATCCGGGGTCAGATACGCAGTATTTT
TRBJ2-3 NA TRBV5-1 15 NA CASSDGGANTDTQYF TGCGCCAGCAGCGACGGAGGGGCAAACACAGATACGCAGTATTTT
TRBJ2-2 few TRBV7-9 18 TRBD2 CASRGWLAGVSDTGELFF TGTGCCAGCAGGGGGTGGCTAGCGGGAGTATCGGACACCGGGGAGCTGTTTTTT
TRBJ2-5 NA TRBV10-3 13 NA CAISVRGGETQYF TGTGCCATCAGTGTGAGGGGAGGAGAGACCCAGTACTTC
TRBJ1-1 once TRBV5-1 14 NA CAGSLGGGNTEAFF TGCGCCGGCAGCTTGGGGGGAGGGAACACTGAAGCTTTCTTT
TRBJ1-5 once TRBV3-1 14 NA CASSRHLSNQPQHF TGTGCCAGCAGCCGACATCTTAGCAATCAGCCCCAGCATTTT
TRBJ1-6 NA TRBV7-3 13 TRBD1 CASSSDRGLPLHF TGTGCCAGCAGCTCAGACAGGGGGCTACCCCTCCACTTT
TRBJ1-6 NA TRBV6-2/TRBV6-3 14 NA CASSSTPTGSPLHF TGTGCCAGCAGTTCGACCCCGACCGGCTCACCCCTCCACTTT
TRBJ2-7 many TRBV11-1 15 NA CASSKSDGSREEQYF TGTGCCAGCAGTAAATCAGACGGTTCCAGGGAAGAGCAGTACTTC
TRBJ1-6 NA TRBV10-3 15 TRBD1 CAISVGTARNSPLHF TGTGCCATCAGTGTGGGGACAGCCAGAAATTCACCCCTCCACTTT
TRBJ2-1 many TRBV4-2 15 NA CASSQDRVAYNEQFF TGTGCCAGCAGCCAAGACAGGGTGGCCTACAATGAGCAGTTCTTC
TRBJ2-1 NA TRBV10-3 14 TRBD2 CATRAGGPRNEQFF TGTGCCACAAGGGCGGGAGGGCCGAGGAATGAGCAGTTCTTC
TRBJ2-3 NA TRBV11-2 18 TRBD2 CASSPPPRLASSTDTQYF TGTGCCAGCAGCCCTCCACCACGACTAGCGTCTAGCACAGATACGCAGTATTTT
TRBJ2-7 NA TRBV25-1 16 TRBD2 CASSEFGTSGSNEQYF TGTGCCAGCAGTGAATTTGGGACTAGCGGGAGCAATGAGCAGTACTTC
TRBJ2-1 NA TRBV2 15 NA CASSTMQGPISGQFF TGTGCCAGCAGCACAATGCAGGGACCAATTTCTGGGCAGTTCTTC
TRBJ1-3 NA TRBV7-9 12 NA CASSPTGHTIYF TGTGCCAGCAGCCCCACAGGGCACACCATATATTTT
TRBJ1-2 NA TRBV4-1 12 NA CASSQEGSGYTF TGCGCCAGCAGCCAAGAAGGATCTGGCTACACCTTC
TRBJ2-1 NA TRBV6-6 14 TRBD2 CASFGTSAWNEQFF TGTGCTAGCTTCGGGACTAGCGCGTGGAATGAGCAGTTCTTC
TRBJ2-1 few TRBV4-2 14 TRBD1 CASSHEGQYNEQFF TGTGCCAGCAGCCACGAGGGACAGTACAATGAGCAGTTCTTC
TRBJ2-1 NA TRBV5-1 16 NA CASSLDTVSSYNEQFF TGCGCCAGCAGCTTGGATACGGTTAGCTCCTACAATGAGCAGTTCTTC
TRBJ1-5 few TRBV5-1 16 NA CASSPGGGYSNQPQHF TGCGCCAGCAGCCCGGGAGGTGGGTATAGCAATCAGCCCCAGCATTTT
TRBJ2-7 NA TRBV6-2/TRBV6-3 15 NA CASSDGTLSSYEQYF TGTGCCAGCAGTGACGGGACGCTTAGCTCCTACGAGCAGTACTTC
TRBJ2-5 NA TRBV5-1 12 NA CASSHEGQFQYF TGCGCCAGCAGCCACGAGGGGCAATTTCAGTACTTC
TRBJ2-3 NA TRBV7-9 15 NA CASVSLGSSTDTQYF TGTGCCAGCGTGTCCTTAGGGTCTAGCACAGATACGCAGTATTTT
TRBJ2-7 NA TRBV20-1 13 TRBD1 CSARDRGRYEQYF TGCAGTGCTAGGGACAGGGGGCGCTACGAGCAGTACTTC